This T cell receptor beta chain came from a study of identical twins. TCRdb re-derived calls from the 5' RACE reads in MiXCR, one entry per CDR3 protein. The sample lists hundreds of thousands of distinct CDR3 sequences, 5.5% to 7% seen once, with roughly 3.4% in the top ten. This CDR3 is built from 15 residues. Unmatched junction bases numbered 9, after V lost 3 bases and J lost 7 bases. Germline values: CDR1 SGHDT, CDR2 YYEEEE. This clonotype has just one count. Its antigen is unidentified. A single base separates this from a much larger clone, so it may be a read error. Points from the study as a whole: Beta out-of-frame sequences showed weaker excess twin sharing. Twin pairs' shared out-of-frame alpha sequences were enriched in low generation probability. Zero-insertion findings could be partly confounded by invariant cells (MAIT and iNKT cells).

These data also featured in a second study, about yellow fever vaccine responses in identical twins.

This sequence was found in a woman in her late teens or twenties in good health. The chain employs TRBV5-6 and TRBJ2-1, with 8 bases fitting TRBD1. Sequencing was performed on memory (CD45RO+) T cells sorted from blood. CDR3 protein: CASSYPGGSGNEQFF. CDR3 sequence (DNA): TGTGCCAGCAGCTATCCAGGGGGCTCGGGTAATGAGCAGTTCTTC.